This T cell receptor (beta chain) was recovered during a study of CD8+CD57+ T cells in acquired aplastic anemia. Study in general: DNA from sorted CD4+ and CD8+ cells averaged roughly 3.2 ug.

TCR beta VDJ and CDR3 profiling used genomic DNA as template. MiXCR was run by TCRdb on the reads, yielding one entry per CDR3 protein. This sample has approximately 190,000 distinct CDR3 sequences, with approximately 50% found just once. Whoever was chosen for sequencing had shown CD8+CD57+ cell expansion by flow cytometry. The germline CDR1 and CDR2 sequences are SEHNR and FQNEAQ (reference sequence). The CDR3 is made up of 15 amino acids. V dropped 5 bases and J dropped 0 bases, with 13 bases sitting between them. This clonotype has ten or more counts. The sequence derives from a human donor with aplastic anemia. The source material was sorted CD4+, CD8+, or CD8+CD57+ T cells (not recorded which) from PBMCs. J is TRBJ1-1 and V is TRBV7-9, with D possibly being TRBD1 (5 bases). In DNA form, the CDR3 reads TGTGCCAGCAGCGATCCGGGACGGATGAACACTGAAGCTTTCTTT. It codes for CASSDPGRMNTEAFF.